A single TCR beta chain is shown here with its context. Its antigen is unknown. Profiling relied on immunoSEQ multiplex PCR, and the TCRdb table lists in-frame clones only, not all of them. Altogether 110,000 or so clones are present, about 63% being singletons, with the ten largest covering approximately 23%. CDR1 is MNHEY, CDR2 SMNVEV, per germline (reference sequence). The V end was cut by 2 bases, the J end by 4 bases, with 12 bases between. CDR3 size: 14 residues. The sample comes from a study of shared clonotypes between healthy human individuals. Notes on the study in general: Clonotypes shared by all four sorted-subset donors had higher generation probabilities than non-shared clonotypes.

Sequencing was carried out using memory CD8+ T cells sorted from blood. Regarding subset: CD45RO+ cells pooled with CCR7-negative TemRA cells. The receptor comes from a woman in her 30s in good health. The chain couples TRBV27 to TRBJ2-7; D is perhaps TRBD2 (6 bases). The CDR3 reads CASSLGGSRYEQYF. CDR3 coding DNA: TGTGCCAGCAGTTTAGGGGGGAGCAGATACGAGCAGTACTTC.